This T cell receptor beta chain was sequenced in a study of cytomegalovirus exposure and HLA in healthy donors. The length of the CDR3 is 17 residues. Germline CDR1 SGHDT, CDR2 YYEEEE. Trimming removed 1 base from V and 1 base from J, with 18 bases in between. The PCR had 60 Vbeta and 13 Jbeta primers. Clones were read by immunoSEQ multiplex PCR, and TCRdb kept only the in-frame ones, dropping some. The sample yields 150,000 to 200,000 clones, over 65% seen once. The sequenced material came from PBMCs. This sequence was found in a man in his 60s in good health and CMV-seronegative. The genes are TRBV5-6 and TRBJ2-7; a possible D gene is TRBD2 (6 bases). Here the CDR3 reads CASSLLRDSVGSYEQYF. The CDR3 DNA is TGTGCCAGCAGCTTGCTCCGGGACTCAGTAGGGTCCTACGAGCAGTACTTC.